Here is one T cell receptor beta chain with its context. Individually, cDNA molecules had unique molecular identifiers attached to them. TCRdb used MiXCR to reprocess the 5' RACE reads, holding one entry per CDR3 protein. Of approximately 58,000 distinct CDR3 sequences detected, approximately 6.2% appear once; the ten largest clones hold 3.5% to 4%. The CDR3 has 11 amino acids. Per germline, CDR1 MNHNY and CDR2 SVGAGI (reference sequence). V was clipped by 7 bases and J by 4 bases, with 2 bases between them. The sample originates from a study of early T cells in non-severe SARS-CoV-2 infection. Sequencing used whole blood. The V gene is TRBV6-6, the J gene TRBJ2-6; no definite D call. The source is an adult who was a healthcare worker with PCR-confirmed SARS-CoV-2 infection or an uninfected control (not recorded which). In DNA, the CDR3 is TGTGCCAGCACCGGGGCCAACGTCCTGACTTTC. This codes for CASTGANVLTF.